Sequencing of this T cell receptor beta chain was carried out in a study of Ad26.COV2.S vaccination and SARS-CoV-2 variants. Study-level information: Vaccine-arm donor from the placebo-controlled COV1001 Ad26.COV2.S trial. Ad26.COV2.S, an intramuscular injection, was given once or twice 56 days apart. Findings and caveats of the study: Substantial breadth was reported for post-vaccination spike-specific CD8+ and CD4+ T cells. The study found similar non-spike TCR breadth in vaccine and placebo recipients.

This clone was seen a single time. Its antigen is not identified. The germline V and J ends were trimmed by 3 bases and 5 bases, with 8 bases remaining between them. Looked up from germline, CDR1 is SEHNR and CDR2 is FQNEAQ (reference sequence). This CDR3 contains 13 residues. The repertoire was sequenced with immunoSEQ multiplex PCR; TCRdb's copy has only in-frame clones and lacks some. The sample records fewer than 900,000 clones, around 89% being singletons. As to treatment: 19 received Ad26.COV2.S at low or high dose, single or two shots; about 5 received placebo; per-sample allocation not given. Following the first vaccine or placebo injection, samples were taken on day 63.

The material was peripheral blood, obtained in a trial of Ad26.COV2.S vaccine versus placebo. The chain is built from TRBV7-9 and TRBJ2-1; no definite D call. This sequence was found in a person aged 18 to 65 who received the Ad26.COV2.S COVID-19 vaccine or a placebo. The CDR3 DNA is TGTGCCAGCAGCTTTGGGTTTGACAATGAGCAGTTCTTC. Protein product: CASSFGFDNEQFF.